The text below deals with one TCR beta chain. Its antigen is unknown. Random hexamers were used to reverse transcribe an amount of about 0.45 to 1 ug RNA. MiXCR was run by TCRdb on the immunoSEQ multiplex PCR reads, yielding one entry per CDR3 protein. The sample carries about 150,000 distinct CDR3 sequences, approximately 93% recorded once. The germline V gene has CDR1 MNHEY and CDR2 SVGAGI. Unmatched junction bases numbered 8, after V lost 6 bases and J lost 0 bases. This CDR3 is built from 15 residues. This entry comes from a study of CD8 T cells in Susac syndrome. Study-wide findings and caveats: The study acknowledged a relatively small number of individuals in its TCR sequencing and HLA analysis.

The authors carried out high-throughput sequencing of TCR beta. They applied it to CD8+ and CD4+ T cells obtained from blood. Negative isolation was applied to CD8+ and CD4+ T cells, and FACS enrichment was applied to TEMRA cells. This chain joins TRBV6-5 and TRBJ2-7; TRBD1 aligns across 7 bases. The material sequenced was CD8+ T cells from PBMCs. The receptor was derived from a human donor with multiple sclerosis. In DNA form, the CDR3 reads TGTGCCAGCAGACGGACAGGCCGTATCTCCTACGAGCAGTACTTC. Translated: CASRRTGRISYEQYF.